What follows describes a single T cell receptor (beta chain). The germline V gene encodes CDR1 LNHDA and CDR2 SQIVND (reference sequence). This CDR3 region has 16 residues. V dropped 4 bases and J dropped 0 bases, with 15 bases sitting between them. The sample comes from a study of OX40 agonist ivuxolimab in advanced cancers. TCRdb's table, derived via immunoSEQ multiplex PCR, lists solely in-frame clones and lacks some. The data show roughly 26,000 clones, more than 70% seen once. The receptor's source is an adult with an advanced solid tumor such as melanoma, head and neck, liver or kidney cancer. The sample was CD4+ or CD8+ T cells sorted from blood, taken in a trial of the OX40 agonist ivuxolimab. The gene calls are TRBV19 and TRBJ1-1, with a possible D match to TRBD1 (6 bases). The chain's CDR3 is CASSNLRGALNTEAFF. The CDR3 region has the DNA TGTGCCAGTAGTAACCTACGGGGGGCCTTGAACACTGAAGCTTTCTTT.